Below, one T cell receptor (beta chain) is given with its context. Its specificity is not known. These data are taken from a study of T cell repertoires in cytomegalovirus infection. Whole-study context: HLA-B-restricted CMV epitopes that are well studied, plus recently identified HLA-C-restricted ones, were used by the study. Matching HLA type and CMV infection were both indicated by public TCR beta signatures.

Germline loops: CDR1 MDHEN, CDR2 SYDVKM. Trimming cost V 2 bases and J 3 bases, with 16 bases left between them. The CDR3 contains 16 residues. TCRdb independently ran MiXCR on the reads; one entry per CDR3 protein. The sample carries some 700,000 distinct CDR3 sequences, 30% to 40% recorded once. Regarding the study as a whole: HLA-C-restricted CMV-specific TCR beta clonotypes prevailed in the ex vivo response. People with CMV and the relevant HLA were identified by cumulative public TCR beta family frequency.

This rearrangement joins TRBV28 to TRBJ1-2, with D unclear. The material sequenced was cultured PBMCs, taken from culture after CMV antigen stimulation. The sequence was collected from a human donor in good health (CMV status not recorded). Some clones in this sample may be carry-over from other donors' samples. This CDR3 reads CASSLEVQPTYYGYTF. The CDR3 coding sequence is TGTGCCAGCAGTTTAGAGGTGCAACCTACCTACTATGGCTACACCTTC.